This TCR beta chain came from a study of radiotherapy plus CTLA-4 blockade in lung cancer. Study-wide results and limits: Among reported predictors of response, early blood T cell clone dynamics with interferon-beta performed best. Expansion of tumor-derived TCR clones was observed in blood after radiotherapy plus ipilimumab.

Profiled with immunoSEQ multiplex PCR; TCRdb holds only in-frame clones, not every one. This table has approximately 78,000 clones, 78% appearing once. Germline CDR1 is SGHTS and CDR2 is YDEGEE. The V and J ends lost 7 bases and 0 bases respectively, with 16 bases between them. The CDR3 spans 15 residues. Comment on this clone: Its antigen remains unknown.

This sequence originates from a human donor with non-small cell lung cancer who had a complete response to radiotherapy plus ipilimumab. The sample consisted of peripheral blood, taken from a patient treated with radiotherapy plus ipilimumab. The chain employs TRBV5-8 and TRBJ1-1; the D is unclear. As DNA, the CDR3 is TGTGCCAGCGAAGAGAGGGTTTTGATGAACACTGAAGCTTTCTTT. Translated: CASEERVLMNTEAFF.